The clone carrying this TCR beta chain was counted many times. Antigen unknown. The sample belongs to a study of T cells after yellow fever vaccination. TCRdb itself ran the 5' RACE reads through MiXCR, one entry per CDR3 protein. The sample holds around 350,000 distinct CDR3 sequences, under 7.5% seen once. Trimming took off 2 bases at V and 3 bases at J, with 13 bases between the two ends. The CDR3 covers 16 residues. Germline V CDR1 and CDR2: LNHNV, YYDKDF (reference sequence). Study results and caveats: Few clonotypes appeared in both CD4 and CD8 compartments.

The TCR originated in a man aged 25-40 years who received the YFV17D yellow fever vaccine. The chain links TRBV15 to TRBJ2-2; D is possibly TRBD1 (6 bases). Here the sequenced sample was PBMCs, taken 5 days after the yellow fever booster vaccination. The CDR3 loop reads CATSRTTGYDTGELFF. The CDR3 bases are TGTGCCACCAGCAGAACTACAGGGTACGACACCGGGGAGCTGTTTTTT.